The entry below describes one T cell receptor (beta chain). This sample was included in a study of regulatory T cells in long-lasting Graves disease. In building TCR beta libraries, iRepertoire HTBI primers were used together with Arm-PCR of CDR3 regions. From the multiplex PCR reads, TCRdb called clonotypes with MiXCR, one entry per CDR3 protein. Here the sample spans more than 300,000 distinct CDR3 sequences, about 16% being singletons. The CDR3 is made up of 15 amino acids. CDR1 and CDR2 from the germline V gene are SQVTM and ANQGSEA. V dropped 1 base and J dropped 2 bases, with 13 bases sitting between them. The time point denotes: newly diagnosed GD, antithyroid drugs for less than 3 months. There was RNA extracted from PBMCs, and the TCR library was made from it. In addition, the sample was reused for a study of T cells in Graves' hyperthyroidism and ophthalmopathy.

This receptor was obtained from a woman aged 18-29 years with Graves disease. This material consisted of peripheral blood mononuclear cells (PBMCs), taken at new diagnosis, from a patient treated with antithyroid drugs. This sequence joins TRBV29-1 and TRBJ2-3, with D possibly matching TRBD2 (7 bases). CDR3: CSVEGQGTITDTQYF. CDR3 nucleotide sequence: TGCAGCGTTGAAGGGCAGGGGACTATCACAGATACGCAGTATTTT.